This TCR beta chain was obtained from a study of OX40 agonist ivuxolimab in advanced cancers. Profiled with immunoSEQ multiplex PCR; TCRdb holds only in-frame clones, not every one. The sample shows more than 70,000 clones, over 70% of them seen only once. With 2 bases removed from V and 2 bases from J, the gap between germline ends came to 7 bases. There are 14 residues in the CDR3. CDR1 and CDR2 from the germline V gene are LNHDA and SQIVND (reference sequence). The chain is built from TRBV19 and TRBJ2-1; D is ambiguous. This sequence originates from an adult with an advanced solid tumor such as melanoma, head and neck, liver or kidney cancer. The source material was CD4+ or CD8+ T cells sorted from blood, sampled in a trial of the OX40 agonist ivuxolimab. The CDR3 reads CASSITQTYNEQFF. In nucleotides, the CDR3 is TGTGCCAGTAGTATAACACAAACCTACAATGAGCAGTTCTTC.